What follows describes a single T cell receptor (beta chain). The sample is drawn from a study of blood T cell repertoires in COVID-19. Study-level background: Some COVID-19 samples were acute and others convalescent; all came from the United States, Italy and Spain. PBMCs, B-cell-depleted T cells, or T cells provided the cDNA or gDNA that made up the material.

Per the original methods: Reference gene primer amplification yielded estimated nucleated cell counts. Data came from immunoSEQ multiplex PCR; TCRdb stores just in-frame clones and leaves some out. From that table come the V and J calls and clone size; the DNA was used to work out D and trimming. Of about 100,000 clones listed, roughly 90% are singletons. It was during active infection that Seattle patients were enrolled and then longitudinally followed. The sample comprised peripheral blood. This TCR was recovered from a human donor with COVID-19, enrolled during active disease. The donor label of this sample is uncertain.

The CDR3 nucleotides read TGTGCCAGTGAATCAGGGTCCTCTGGGGCCAACGTCCTGACTTTC. Translating gives CASESGSSGANVLTF. This chain uses TRBV19 with TRBJ2-6; maybe TRBD1 (5 bases). Per the germline V gene, CDR1 is LNHDA and CDR2 is SQIVND (reference sequence). V was trimmed by 8 bases and J by 0 bases, leaving 11 bases between them. The CDR3 covers 15 residues. The full variable domain, with the rest looked up from reference TRBV19 and TRBJ2-6, is DGGITQSPKYLFRKEGQNVTLSCEQNLNHDAMYWYRQDPGQGLRLIYYSQIVNDFQKGDIAEGYSVSREKKESFPLTVTSAQKNPTAFYLCASESGSSGANVLTFGAGSRLTVL.